These T cell receptor beta chains were read from a single sample in a study of post-analysis software for immune sequencing data. TCRdb used MiXCR to reprocess the PCR reads, holding one entry per CDR3 protein. This sample carries roughly 400,000 distinct CDR3 sequences, about 40% of them seen once, and the ten largest clones take approximately 7.7%. The sample taken for sequencing was blood. The receptors originated from a girl aged 2-10 years with multiple sclerosis. The CDR3 runs from the conserved cysteine through the conserved F or W. D genes are given only for firm matches. Part of the rows lack a size; the others show once, few, many or a class for expanded clones.

CDR3aa	CDR3nt	j_gene	abundance	d_gene	v_gene
CSVERSGTMNEQYF	TGCAGCGTTGAACGAAGCGGGACGATGAATGAGCAGTACTTC	TRBJ2-5	-	TRBD2	TRBV29-1
CASSEFQGLAGYNEQFF	TGTGCCAGCAGTGAATTTCAGGGGCTAGCGGGGTACAATGAGCAGTTCTTC	TRBJ2-1	few	TRBD2	TRBV25-1
CASSSLKGGDQPQHF	TGTGCCAGCAGCTCCCTAAAGGGAGGAGATCAGCCCCAGCATTTT	TRBJ1-5	-	-	TRBV6-5
CASSLGQGRNEKLFF	TGTGCCAGCAGCTTAGGACAGGGGCGGAATGAAAAACTGTTTTTT	TRBJ1-4	-	TRBD1	TRBV7-8
CAIRSGSSYNEQFF	TGTGCCATCAGGTCCGGGAGCTCCTACAATGAGCAGTTCTTC	TRBJ2-1	-	-	TRBV10-3
CASNHQGGLMNTEAFF	TGTGCCAGCAATCACCAGGGGGGGCTCATGAACACTGAAGCTTTCTTT	TRBJ1-1	-	TRBD1	TRBV28
CASSLRGDQPPHF	TGTGCCAGCAGCCTGAGGGGGGATCAGCCCCCGCATTTT	TRBJ1-5	-	-	TRBV7-3
CASSVEGGGHTDTQYF	TGTGCCAGCAGCGTAGAGGGGGGAGGACACACAGATACGCAGTATTTT	TRBJ2-3	-	-	TRBV9
CASSQESLGPYEQYF	TGCGCCAGCAGCCAAGAATCCCTGGGGCCCTACGAGCAGTACTTC	TRBJ2-7	few	-	TRBV4-1
CASSKGDRAYQETQYF	TGTGCCAGCAGTAAAGGGGACAGGGCGTACCAAGAGACCCAGTACTTC	TRBJ2-5	few	TRBD1	TRBV25-1
CASSLLGAGEGTQYF	TGTGCCAGCAGTTTATTAGGGGCCGGGGAAGGGACCCAGTACTTC	TRBJ2-5	-	-	TRBV7-2
CASSLDREEAFF	TGTGCCAGCAGTCTGGACAGGGAGGAAGCTTTCTTT	TRBJ1-1	-	TRBD1	TRBV6-2/TRBV6-3
CASSLAGDEPTLYGYTF	TGTGCCAGCAGCTTGGCCGGGGACGAACCTACCCTCTATGGCTACACCTTC	TRBJ1-2	few	-	TRBV5-5
CASSPEEETQYF	TGTGCCAGCTCACCAGAGGAAGAGACCCAGTACTTC	TRBJ2-5	many	-	TRBV18
CASSSRQGGYEQYF	TGTGCCAGCAGTTCCCGACAGGGAGGCTACGAGCAGTACTTC	TRBJ2-7	-	-	TRBV12-3/TRBV12-4
CASSRVQVSPLHF	TGTGCCAGCAGCCGGGTGCAGGTGTCACCCCTCCACTTT	TRBJ1-6	-	-	TRBV7-2
CASSQGQLGTDTQYF	TGTGCCAGCAGCCAAGGTCAGTTGGGTACAGATACGCAGTATTTT	TRBJ2-3	few	-	TRBV14
CASSQEGFYGGEQFF	TGTGCCAGCAGCCAAGAGGGTTTTTATGGTGGCGAGCAGTTCTTC	TRBJ2-1	few	-	TRBV3-1
CASSPSAGTGRNEQFF	TGCGCCAGCAGCCCCTCGGCCGGGACAGGGAGGAATGAGCAGTTCTTC	TRBJ2-1	-	TRBD1	TRBV4-3
CASSRDRGPTGYGYTF	TGTGCCAGCAGCCGGGACAGGGGGCCAACCGGCTATGGCTACACCTTC	TRBJ1-2	few	TRBD1	TRBV11-1
CSARGIYQDRNYSNQPQHF	TGCAGTGCTAGAGGAATCTACCAGGACAGGAACTATAGCAATCAGCCCCAGCATTTT	TRBJ1-5	-	TRBD1	TRBV20-1
CSARSGNQEKLFF	TGCAGTGCTAGGTCGGGAAATCAGGAAAAACTGTTTTTT	TRBJ1-4	-	-	TRBV20-1
CASSQGMVGTFYLNYGYTF	TGCGCCAGCAGCCAAGGAATGGTGGGCACCTTCTACCTCAACTATGGCTACACCTTC	TRBJ1-2	few	-	TRBV4-3
CASSPGHTAAQYF	TGCGCCAGCAGCCCGGGACATACGGCGGCCCAGTACTTC	TRBJ2-5	few	-	TRBV5-1
CSASPGQGYEQYF	TGCAGTGCATCACCGGGACAGGGTTACGAGCAGTACTTC	TRBJ2-7	-	TRBD1	TRBV20-1
CASSYTGTDTQYF	TGTGCCAGCAGCTACACAGGGACAGATACGCAGTATTTT	TRBJ2-3	few	-	TRBV7-9
CASSLRVSEGNYGYTF	TGTGCCAGCAGCCTTAGGGTCTCCGAGGGGAACTATGGCTACACCTTC	TRBJ1-2	few	-	TRBV4-2
CASLIDGAQYF	TGTGCCAGCCTCATAGACGGAGCCCAGTACTTC	TRBJ2-7	few	-	TRBV7-9
CASSFQTSGSYEQYF	TGCGCCAGCAGCTTCCAGACTAGCGGCTCCTACGAGCAGTACTTC	TRBJ2-7	-	TRBD2	TRBV5-1
CSGRQGEGYNEQYF	TGCAGTGGCCGACAGGGGGAAGGTTACAATGAGCAGTACTTC	TRBJ2-7	-	TRBD1	TRBV20-1
CASTPRTSGSYILYEQYF	TGTGCCAGCACTCCTAGGACTAGCGGGAGTTATATCCTGTACGAGCAGTACTTC	TRBJ2-7	few	TRBD2	TRBV6-1
CASSLRLAGGPYNEQFF	TGTGCCAGCAGCTTAAGACTAGCGGGGGGGCCCTACAATGAGCAGTTCTTC	TRBJ2-1	-	TRBD2	TRBV7-6
CAWRASGGSYNEQFF	TGTGCCTGGCGCGCTAGCGGGGGCTCCTACAATGAGCAGTTCTTC	TRBJ2-1	-	TRBD2	TRBV30
CASSYLRTGDYGYTF	TGCGCCAGCAGCTACTTACGGACAGGTGACTATGGCTACACCTTC	TRBJ1-2	-	TRBD1	TRBV5-1
CASSLDLGKETQYF	TGTGCCAGCAGCTTAGACTTGGGAAAAGAGACCCAGTACTTC	TRBJ2-5	-	-	TRBV7-2
CASSIRYGVSGSEQFF	TGTGCCAGTAGTATAAGGTATGGGGTTTCAGGCAGTGAGCAGTTCTTC	TRBJ2-1	-	-	TRBV19
CASSPQEWTAQPQHF	TGTGCCAGCTCACCACAAGAGTGGACTGCTCAGCCCCAGCATTTT	TRBJ1-5	-	-	TRBV18
CATSREQETQYF	TGTGCCACCAGCCGGGAGCAAGAGACCCAGTACTTC	TRBJ2-5	-	-	TRBV15
CASSLMAGGRETQYF	TGCGCCAGCAGCTTGATGGCAGGGGGCAGAGAGACCCAGTACTTC	TRBJ2-5	few	TRBD1	TRBV5-1
CASSGWLAGGPSYEQYF	TGTGCCAGCTCCGGGTGGCTAGCGGGAGGGCCCTCCTACGAGCAGTACTTC	TRBJ2-7	few	TRBD2	TRBV27
CASRTGGWLNEQFF	TGTGCCAGCCGGACAGGGGGGTGGTTAAATGAGCAGTTCTTC	TRBJ2-1	-	TRBD1	TRBV27